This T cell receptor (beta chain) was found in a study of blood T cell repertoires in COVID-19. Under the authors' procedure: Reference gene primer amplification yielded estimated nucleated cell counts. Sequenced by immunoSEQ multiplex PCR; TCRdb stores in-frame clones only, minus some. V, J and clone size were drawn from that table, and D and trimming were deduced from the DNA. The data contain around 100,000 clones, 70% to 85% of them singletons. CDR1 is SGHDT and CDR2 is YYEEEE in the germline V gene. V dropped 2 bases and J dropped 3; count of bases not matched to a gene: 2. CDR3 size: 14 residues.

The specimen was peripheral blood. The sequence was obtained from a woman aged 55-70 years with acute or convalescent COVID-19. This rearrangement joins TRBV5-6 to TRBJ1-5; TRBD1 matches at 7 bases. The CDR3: CASSLGTVNQPQHF. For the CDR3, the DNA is TGTGCCAGCAGCTTAGGGACAGTCAATCAGCCCCAGCATTTT.